This is a list of T cell receptor beta chains from one sample in a study of blood T cell repertoires in COVID-19. Using immunoSEQ multiplex PCR, the repertoire was profiled, and TCRdb retains in-frame clones only, with some absent. The table shows approximately 360,000 clones, with around 92% occurring only once. Sequencing was carried out using peripheral blood. The receptors were sampled from a man aged 35-49 years with acute or convalescent COVID-19. Both conserved end residues are part of each CDR3. D genes are given only for firm matches. Clone size is given for some rows only: seen once, a few or many times, or a class if the clone is expanded.

V gene	D gene	J gene	clone size	CDR3 protein	CDR3 DNA
TRBV10-3	-	TRBJ1-2	-	CAISEISADGYTF	TGTGCCATCAGTGAGATTAGCGCAGATGGCTACACCTTC
TRBV10-1	TRBD1	TRBJ2-7	-	CASAPGQDYEQYF	TGCGCCAGCGCCCCGGGACAGGACTACGAGCAGTACTTC
TRBV7-7	TRBD2	TRBJ2-7	-	CASSLPSGRAYEQYF	TGTGCTAGCAGCTTACCGAGCGGGAGGGCGTACGAGCAGTACTTC
TRBV28	TRBD2	TRBJ2-3	-	CASSRGGGTDTQYF	TGTGCCAGCAGCCGTGGGGGGGGAACAGATACGCAGTATTTT
TRBV6-2/TRBV6-3	-	TRBJ2-6	few	CASRYDGARGANVLTF	TGTGCCAGCAGGTACGATGGAGCTAGGGGGGCCAACGTCCTGACTTTC
TRBV27	TRBD2	TRBJ2-7	-	CASRLTAGGSYEQYF	TGTGCCAGCAGATTAACTGCGGGAGGGAGCTACGAGCAGTACTTC
TRBV7-3	-	TRBJ2-1	-	CASSLGAGNEQFF	TGTGCCAGCAGCTTAGGGGCAGGGAATGAGCAGTTCTTC
TRBV27	TRBD1	TRBJ1-1	-	CASSLLYDRGENTEAFF	TGTGCCAGCAGTTTATTATATGACAGGGGGGAGAACACTGAAGCTTTCTTT
TRBV18	-	TRBJ2-7	-	CASSLIATGNSGESYEQYF	TGTGCCAGCTCACTAATAGCGACAGGGAATAGCGGGGAATCCTACGAGCAGTACTTC
TRBV27	TRBD2	TRBJ2-2	-	CASITSGMNTGELFF	TGTGCCAGCATTACTAGCGGGATGAACACCGGGGAGCTGTTTTTT
TRBV2	TRBD1	TRBJ1-2	-	CASSPGQGATRTYGYTF	TGTGCCAGCAGTCCGGGACAGGGGGCAACCAGGACTTATGGCTACACCTTC
TRBV12-5	-	TRBJ1-2	once	CASGLMGAGYTF	TGTGCTAGTGGTTTGATGGGGGCTGGCTACACCTTC
TRBV30	-	TRBJ1-6	-	CAWDRDTPSSYNSPLHF	TGTGCCTGGGACCGGGACACCCCGAGCTCCTATAATTCACCCCTCCACTTT
TRBV5-1	TRBD1	TRBJ1-1	-	CASSLSGTGNTEAFF	TGCGCCAGCAGCTTATCCGGGACAGGTAACACTGAAGCTTTCTTT
TRBV19	TRBD2	TRBJ2-4	-	CASSRAGDTGYIQYF	TGTGCCAGTAGTAGGGCGGGAGACACCGGGTACATTCAGTACTTC
TRBV4-3	-	TRBJ1-1	-	CASSQRVGGTEAFF	TGCGCCAGCAGCCAAAGGGTAGGGGGCACTGAAGCTTTCTTT
TRBV9	TRBD2	TRBJ2-3	-	CASSQTAGGLADTQYF	TGTGCCAGCAGCCAGACAGCGGGAGGGCTGGCAGATACGCAGTATTTT
TRBV19	-	TRBJ1-6	-	CASRTGPGDSPLHF	TGTGCCAGTAGGACGGGGCCGGGGGATTCACCCCTCCACTTT
TRBV25-1	TRBD1	TRBJ1-2	-	CASSVGQYYGYTF	TGTGCCAGCAGTGTGGGACAGTACTATGGCTACACCTTC
TRBV24-1	-	TRBJ2-3	-	CATSDPGVDTQYF	TGTGCCACCAGTGACCCGGGAGTAGATACGCAGTATTTT
TRBV12-3/TRBV12-4	-	TRBJ2-1	-	CASSLRYNEQFF	TGTGCCAGCAGTTTGAGATACAATGAGCAGTTCTTC
TRBV24-1	-	TRBJ1-1	-	CATSPICRQVARGTEAFF	TGTGCCACCAGCCCTATTTGTCGGCAGGTCGCACGGGGCACTGAAGCTTTCTTT
TRBV5-6	-	TRBJ2-7	-	CASSLGGVRRQYF	TGTGCCAGCAGCTTGGGGGGAGTGCGTCGGCAGTACTTC
TRBV7-8	-	TRBJ1-2	-	CASSPTGYGYTF	TGTGCCAGCAGCCCGACAGGCTATGGCTACACCTTC
TRBV4-3	-	TRBJ2-5	-	CASSLRLAQETQYF	TGCGCCAGCAGCCTCCGACTCGCCCAAGAGACCCAGTACTTC
TRBV7-9	TRBD1	TRBJ2-7	few	CASSEGQGGYEQYF	TGTGCCAGCAGCGAGGGACAGGGAGGCTACGAGCAGTACTTC
TRBV6-1	TRBD1	TRBJ1-4	-	CASSEWGAGGDNEKLFF	TGTGCCAGCAGTGAGTGGGGGGCAGGGGGCGACAATGAAAAACTGTTTTTT
TRBV19	-	TRBJ2-7	-	CASSDRTALYEQYF	TGTGCCAGTAGCGACCGGACAGCACTCTACGAGCAGTACTTC
TRBV18	TRBD1	TRBJ2-1	-	CASSPQRQGKGQFF	TGTGCCAGCTCACCACAAAGACAGGGTAAAGGGCAGTTCTTC
TRBV5-1	-	TRBJ1-2	-	CASSLTVPNYGYTF	TGCGCCAGCAGCCTGACAGTCCCCAACTATGGCTACACCTTC
TRBV28	-	TRBJ2-3	-	CASRKTSTDTQYF	TGTGCCAGCAGAAAGACTAGCACAGATACGCAGTATTTT
TRBV9	-	TRBJ1-1	-	CASSRALHETEAFF	TGTGCCAGCAGCCGAGCCCTCCATGAGACTGAAGCTTTCTTT
TRBV27	TRBD1	TRBJ2-7	-	CASSLRQGHEQYF	TGTGCCAGCAGTCTCCGACAGGGACACGAGCAGTACTTC
TRBV19	TRBD1	TRBJ1-2	-	CASSIEYRGHGYTF	TGTGCCAGTAGTATAGAATACAGGGGACATGGCTACACCTTC
TRBV27	-	TRBJ1-5	-	CASSLSGDSNQPQHF	TGTGCCAGCAGTTTAAGCGGGGACAGCAATCAGCCCCAGCATTTT
TRBV6-1	-	TRBJ2-5	-	CASSEGPGPQETQYF	TGTGCCAGCAGTGAGGGGCCGGGCCCCCAAGAGACCCAGTACTTC
TRBV5-5	-	TRBJ2-3	-	CASSLVATGPQYF	TGTGCCAGCAGCTTGGTGGCGACAGGTCCCCAGTATTTT
TRBV12-3/TRBV12-4	-	TRBJ1-3	-	CASSFAGNTIYF	TGTGCCAGCAGTTTCGCTGGAAACACCATATATTTT
TRBV5-1	TRBD2	TRBJ2-1	-	CASSFLGLAGPNNEQFF	TGCGCCAGCAGCTTCCTCGGACTAGCGGGGCCAAACAATGAGCAGTTCTTC
TRBV29-1	TRBD1	TRBJ2-2	-	CSARTGDGGGELFF	TGCAGCGCCCGGACAGGGGACGGTGGCGGGGAGCTGTTTTTT
TRBV29-1	-	TRBJ2-6	few	CSAQGSSGANVLTF	TGCAGCGCACAGGGATCCTCTGGGGCCAACGTCCTGACTTTC